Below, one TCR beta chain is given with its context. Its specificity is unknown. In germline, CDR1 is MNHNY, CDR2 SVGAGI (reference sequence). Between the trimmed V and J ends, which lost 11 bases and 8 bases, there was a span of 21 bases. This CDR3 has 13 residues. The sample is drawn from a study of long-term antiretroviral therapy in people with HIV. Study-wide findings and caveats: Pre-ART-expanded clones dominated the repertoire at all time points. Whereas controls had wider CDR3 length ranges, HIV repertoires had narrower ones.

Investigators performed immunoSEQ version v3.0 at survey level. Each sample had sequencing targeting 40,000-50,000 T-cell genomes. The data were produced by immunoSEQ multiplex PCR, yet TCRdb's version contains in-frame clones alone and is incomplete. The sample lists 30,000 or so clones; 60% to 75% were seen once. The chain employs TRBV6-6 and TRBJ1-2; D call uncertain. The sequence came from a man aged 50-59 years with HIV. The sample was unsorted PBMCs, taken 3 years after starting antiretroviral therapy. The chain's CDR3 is CAATNRREDGYTF. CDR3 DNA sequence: TGTGCCGCCACCAATAGAAGAGAAGACGGCTACACCTTC.